A selection of T cell receptor beta chains follows, all from one sample in a study of response to subunit inactivated influenza vaccine. Via MiXCR, TCRdb re-called the RT-PCR reads, giving one row per CDR3 protein. In the table there are about 570,000 distinct CDR3 sequences, about 10% of which are singletons. These same records also appear under a second study, on T cells expressing NK-cell markers.

Specimen: PBMCs from blood, collected on the day of vaccination. These receptors originate from a man aged 50-59 years who received an inactivated influenza vaccine. CDR3s include the opening cysteine and the closing phenylalanine or tryptophan. The D gene is left open where the match is weak. Expanded clones are given a class, and other clones once, few, many or no size at all.

D: TRBD2; size: -; V: TRBV3-1; J: TRBJ2-7; DNA: TGTGCCAGCAGCCAAGATCCTGGACTAGCGGGGGTCGAGCAGTACTTC; CDR3: CASSQDPGLAGVEQYF
D: TRBD2; size: few; V: TRBV20-1; J: TRBJ2-1; DNA: TGCAGTGCTTTCATGACTAGCGGACTCAATGAGCAGTTCTTC; CDR3: CSAFMTSGLNEQFF
D: TRBD2; size: -; V: TRBV5-1; J: TRBJ2-1; DNA: TGCGCCAGCAGCTTAATGACTAGCGGGGGGGCTGGTGAGCAGTTCTTC; CDR3: CASSLMTSGGAGEQFF
D: TRBD1; size: few; V: TRBV20-1; J: TRBJ1-1; DNA: TGCAGTGCAAAACCGGGACAGTGGGGTGAAGCTTTCTTT; CDR3: CSAKPGQWGEAFF
D: TRBD2; size: -; V: TRBV5-8; J: TRBJ2-1; DNA: TGTGCCAGCAGCTCCTGGACTAGCGGGCGTGGGGGGCAGTTCTTC; CDR3: CASSSWTSGRGGQFF
D: TRBD2; size: -; V: TRBV20-1; J: TRBJ2-3; DNA: TGCAGTGCTAGAGGCCGTCCTAGCGGTAGTAGAGATACGCAGTATTTT; CDR3: CSARGRPSGSRDTQYF
D: -; size: -; V: TRBV28; J: TRBJ2-5; DNA: TGTGCCAGCAGCTTTCAAAGGGCTCTAGGAGAGACCCAGTACTTC; CDR3: CASSFQRALGETQYF
D: TRBD1; size: -; V: TRBV7-2; J: TRBJ2-1; DNA: TGTGCCAGCAGCTTAGAAGGGACAGGGGGTCACAATGAGCAGTTCTTC; CDR3: CASSLEGTGGHNEQFF
D: TRBD2; size: many; V: TRBV27; J: TRBJ2-1; DNA: TGTGCCAGCAGTTTCGGTAGCGGGAGGGGTAATGAGCAGTTCTTC; CDR3: CASSFGSGRGNEQFF
D: -; size: -; V: TRBV20-1; J: TRBJ2-7; DNA: TGCAGTGCCACCGGGACCTCCTACGAGCAGTACTTC; CDR3: CSATGTSYEQYF
D: -; size: -; V: TRBV6-5; J: TRBJ2-2; DNA: TGTGCCAGCAGTTACTCTCATCTGGGAAGTATCACCGGGGAGCTGTTTTTT; CDR3: CASSYSHLGSITGELFF
D: -; size: -; V: TRBV5-1; J: TRBJ2-7; DNA: TGCGCCAGCAGCCCCTCCGGGGGGCAGAACGAGCAGTACTTC; CDR3: CASSPSGGQNEQYF
D: -; size: -; V: TRBV4-3; J: TRBJ1-5; DNA: TGCGCCAGCAGCCAAGATCTAGGGGGGGATCAGCCCCAGCATTTT; CDR3: CASSQDLGGDQPQHF
D: TRBD1; size: few; V: TRBV20-1; J: TRBJ2-7; DNA: TGCAGTGCTAGAAATACAGGGGGCCGATACGAGCAGTACTTC; CDR3: CSARNTGGRYEQYF
D: -; size: few; V: TRBV6-2/TRBV6-3; J: TRBJ2-1; DNA: TGTGCCAGCAGTTTTGACAGAAAAGGGTCTGAGCAGTTCTTC; CDR3: CASSFDRKGSEQFF
D: TRBD1; size: -; V: TRBV29-1; J: TRBJ2-7; DNA: TGCAGCGCCAGGACAGGGAGATCCTCCGAGCAGTACTTC; CDR3: CSARTGRSSEQYF
D: -; size: few; V: TRBV5-6; J: TRBJ2-1; DNA: TGTGCCAGCAGCCCAGGAATACCGCTTCCCATCAATGAGCAGTTCTTC; CDR3: CASSPGIPLPINEQFF
D: TRBD2; size: -; V: TRBV20-1; J: TRBJ2-3; DNA: TGCAGTGCTAGAGATATTCTAGCGGAAGATACGCAGTATTTT; CDR3: CSARDILAEDTQYF
D: -; size: few; V: TRBV2; J: TRBJ2-1; DNA: TGTGCCAGCAGTATGAGCGGCGGGTCAACACCGGGTGAGCAGTTCTTC; CDR3: CASSMSGGSTPGEQFF
D: TRBD2; size: few; V: TRBV20-1; J: TRBJ2-3; DNA: TGCAGTGCTAGGCTCAGCGGGAGGGCCTACTACACAGATACGCAGTATTTT; CDR3: CSARLSGRAYYTDTQYF
D: -; size: many; V: TRBV6-2/TRBV6-3; J: TRBJ2-7; DNA: TGTGCCAGCACCTTTCAGGGAGGTTTCGAGCAGTACTTC; CDR3: CASTFQGGFEQYF
D: -; size: -; V: TRBV5-5; J: TRBJ1-1; DNA: TGTGCCAGCAGCCCTGGAGTTTCGCCCACTGAAGCTTTCTTT; CDR3: CASSPGVSPTEAFF
D: -; size: -; V: TRBV12-3/TRBV12-4; J: TRBJ2-1; DNA: TGTGCCAGCAGTTTTGAGGGGAGAAGCGCGGGGTTCTTC; CDR3: CASSFEGRSAGFF
D: -; size: few; V: TRBV20-1; J: TRBJ1-1; DNA: TGCAGTGCCCCAGATCCGAAGGGCGGGGGGACTGAAGCTTTCTTT; CDR3: CSAPDPKGGGTEAFF
D: -; size: few; V: TRBV28; J: TRBJ1-1; DNA: TGTGCCAGCAGCGTAGGGTGGGACACTGAAGCTTTCTTT; CDR3: CASSVGWDTEAFF
D: TRBD1; size: many; V: TRBV12-3/TRBV12-4; J: TRBJ1-4; DNA: TGTGCCAGCAGTCCCGGGACAGTCCAAAATGAAAAACTGTTTTTT; CDR3: CASSPGTVQNEKLFF